The 14 T cell receptor beta chains in this list originate from one sample, sequenced in a study of CD8 T cells in Susac syndrome. The RNA input was 0.5 to 1 ug, and it was reverse transcribed with random hexamers. Each CDR3 protein is one row after TCRdb ran MiXCR on the immunoSEQ multiplex PCR reads. Of around 130,000 distinct CDR3 sequences in the sample, less than 95% are singletons; the top ten hold about 0.098%. Source material: CD4+ T cells from PBMCs. The receptor set was obtained from a human donor in good health.

The rearrangement joins TRBV2 to TRBJ2-2; 7 bases agree with TRBD2. Per the germline V gene, CDR1 is SNHLY and CDR2 is FYNNEI. CDR3 length: 13 amino acids. V lost 8 bases, J lost 7 bases, and 7 bases stayed unmatched. Here the CDR3 reads CASGRENGGELFF. CDR3 in DNA: TGTGCCAGCGGGCGGGAGAACGGCGGGGAGCTGTTTTTT.

J is TRBJ2-1 and V is TRBV7-2, with TRBD2 identical over 9 bases. The germline CDR1 and CDR2 sequences are SGHTA and FQGNSA. V gave up 0 bases and J gave up 0 bases; unmatched junction bases: 3. This CDR3 is 17 amino acids long. CDR3 DNA: TGTGCCAGCAGCTTAGCCCCAGCGGGAGGCTCCTACAATGAGCAGTTCTTC. Its translation: CASSLAPAGGSYNEQFF.

The V call is TRBV20-1, the J call TRBJ1-5; D remains unclear. V lost 6 bases and J lost 0, with 12 bases in between. The CDR3 totals 14 residues. The germline V gene has CDR1 DFQATT and CDR2 SNEGSKA (reference sequence). CDR3 sequence (DNA): TGCAGTGCAGTAACCGGGAATAGCAATCAGCCCCAGCATTTT. Amino acid sequence: CSAVTGNSNQPQHF.

The chain recombines TRBV7-9 with TRBJ1-4; D possibly corresponds to TRBD1 (5 bases). The CDR3 is made up of 14 amino acids. V lost 3 bases, J lost 7 bases, and 12 bases lay in between. Germline assignment: CDR1 SEHNR and CDR2 FQNEAQ (reference sequence). CDR3 loop: CASSFGTGIEKLFF. Here the CDR3 DNA reads TGTGCCAGCAGCTTCGGGACGGGCATTGAAAAACTGTTTTTT.

The chain employs TRBV20-1 and TRBJ2-7; 14 positions match TRBD2. Unmatched junction bases numbered 8, after V lost 3 bases and J lost 4 bases. This CDR3 contains 16 residues. Germline CDR1 reads DFQATT; CDR2 reads SNEGSKA (reference sequence). The CDR3 region is CSASEPGLAGGYEQYF. As DNA, the CDR3 is TGCAGTGCTAGTGAACCCGGACTAGCGGGAGGATACGAGCAGTACTTC.

This rearrangement joins TRBV20-1 to TRBJ2-2; D might be TRBD2 (6 bases). V was clipped by 6 bases and J by 2 bases, with 13 bases between them. Germline V gene lookup returns CDR1 DFQATT and CDR2 SNEGSKA (reference sequence). The CDR3 sequence is 14 residues long. The CDR3 DNA is TGCAGTGCCACACCGGGACTCAACACCGGGGAGCTGTTTTTT. Amino acid sequence: CSATPGLNTGELFF.

The J gene is TRBJ1-1, the V gene TRBV28; no firm D call. V gave up 1 base and J gave up 1 base, with 7 bases separating them. Germline lookup yields CDR1 MDHEN and CDR2 SYDVKM. The CDR3 has 14 amino acids. The CDR3 protein is CASSLYLGNTEAFF. The CDR3 coding sequence is TGTGCCAGCAGTTTATACCTAGGGAACACTGAAGCTTTCTTT.

The chain recombines TRBV27 with TRBJ2-2; D unresolved. The CDR3 runs 11 residues. Trimming took 8 bases from V and 7 from J, leaving 8 bases between them. Germline V lookup: CDR1 MNHEY, CDR2 SMNVEV (reference sequence). CDR3 DNA sequence: TGTGCCAGCTATTTGGGCGGGGAGCTGTTTTTT. It codes for CASYLGGELFF.

This clonotype appeared once. The chain combines TRBV7-9 with TRBJ2-6; 8 nucleotides match TRBD1. Germline V lookup: CDR1 SEHNR, CDR2 FQNEAQ (reference sequence). This CDR3 has 15 residues. The V and J ends lost 4 bases and 9 bases, in that order; junction bases with no gene match: 8. CDR3 DNA sequence: TGTGCCAGCAGCTCCGGGACAGGTCTCCTCAACGTCCTGACTTTC. Translating gives CASSSGTGLLNVLTF.

J is TRBJ1-1 and V is TRBV11-1; 9 bases align to TRBD1. The CDR3 covers 16 residues. Germline CDR1 and CDR2: SGHAT and FQDESV (reference sequence). Trimming cost V 6 bases and J 6 bases; bases outside gene matches: 14. The CDR3 nucleotides read TGTGCCAGCAGTCCTCAGCCGGGACAGGGTATCGCTGAAGCTTTCTTT. Translation gives CASSPQPGQGIAEAFF.

The chain links TRBV20-1 to TRBJ2-2, with TRBD1 matching 10 bases. This CDR3 is 14 amino acids long. V trimming: 6 bases; J trimming: 4 bases; junction bases outside the gene matches: 5. Germline values: CDR1 DFQATT, CDR2 SNEGSKA (reference sequence). CDR3 protein: CSAAGTGATGELFF. CDR3 nucleotides: TGCAGTGCCGCTGGGACAGGGGCCACCGGGGAGCTGTTTTTT.

This clonotype occurred a few times. Germline and junction disagree at one end, which may indicate a read error. This chain connects TRBV7-7 to TRBJ2-7, with 13 bases identical to TRBD2. Germline CDR1 reads SSHAT; CDR2 reads FNYEAQ (reference sequence). This CDR3 is 15 amino acids long. CDR3 amino acids: CASSPGLAGDNEQYF. CDR3 DNA sequence: TGTGCTAGCAGCCCCGGACTAGCGGGAGACAACGAGCAGTACTTC.

The chain employs TRBV7-3 and TRBJ2-1; 7 bases are shared with TRBD2. Per the germline V gene, CDR1 is SGHTA and CDR2 is FQGTGA. With V trimmed by 1 base and J by 5 bases, 8 bases remained unmatched. The CDR3 length is 16 residues. For the CDR3, the DNA is TGTGCCAGCAGCTTAATCGGGTGGGGAGGGGACAATGAGCAGTTCTTC. This sequence encodes CASSLIGWGGDNEQFF.

The chain has TRBV29-1 and TRBJ2-3; D is unresolved. V lost 6 bases and J lost 4, with 20 bases in between. The CDR3 is made up of 15 amino acids. Germline CDR1 SQVTM, CDR2 ANQGSEA. This CDR3 reads CSVQEQPDGPDTQYF. The CDR3 DNA reads as TGCAGCGTGCAGGAACAACCCGACGGCCCAGATACGCAGTATTTT.